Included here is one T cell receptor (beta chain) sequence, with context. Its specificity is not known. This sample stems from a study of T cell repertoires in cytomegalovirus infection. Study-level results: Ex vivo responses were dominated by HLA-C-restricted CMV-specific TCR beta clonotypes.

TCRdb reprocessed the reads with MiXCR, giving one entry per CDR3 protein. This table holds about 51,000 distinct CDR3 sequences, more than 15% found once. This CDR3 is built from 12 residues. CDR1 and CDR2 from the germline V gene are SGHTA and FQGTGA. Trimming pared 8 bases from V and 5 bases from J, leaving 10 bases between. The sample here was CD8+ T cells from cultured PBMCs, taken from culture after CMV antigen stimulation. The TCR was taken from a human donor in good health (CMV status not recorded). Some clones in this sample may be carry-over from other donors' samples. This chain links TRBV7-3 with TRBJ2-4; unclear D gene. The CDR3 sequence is CASDGSENIQYF. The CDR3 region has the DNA TGTGCCAGCGACGGTTCCGAAAACATTCAGTACTTC.